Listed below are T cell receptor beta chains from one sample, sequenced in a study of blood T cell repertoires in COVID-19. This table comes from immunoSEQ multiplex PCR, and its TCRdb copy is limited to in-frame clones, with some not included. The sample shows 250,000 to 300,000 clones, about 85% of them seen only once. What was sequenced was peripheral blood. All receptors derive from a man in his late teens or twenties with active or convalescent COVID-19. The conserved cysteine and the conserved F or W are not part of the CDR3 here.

ASSPGWAGGLEEQY TRBJ2-7 TRBV4-1
ASSFLAGGGNEQF TRBJ2-1 TRBV6-5
ASSLFAGMDRETQY TRBJ2-5 TRBV5-6
SVGGFYTEAF TRBJ1-1 TRBV29-1
ASTFGRNTEAF TRBJ1-1 TRBV28
ASSLGGVPGANVLT TRBJ2-6 TRBV5-1
ASSARQVKVEKLF TRBJ1-4 TRBV7-9
ATSEGLGHGYT TRBJ1-2 TRBV24-1
ASIKSGGLLYEQY TRBJ2-7 TRBV6-5
ASSPGSSLIGNTIY TRBJ1-3 TRBV11-3
ASSRTGTNTGELF TRBJ2-2 TRBV5-1
ATSDVQGADEQY TRBJ2-7 TRBV24-1
ASSESSGRPSNEQF TRBJ2-1 TRBV10-1
ASSPGQGTGELF TRBJ2-2 TRBV5-1
ASSQDGDSRGYT TRBJ1-2 TRBV28
ASSLDGGRGEKLF TRBJ1-4 TRBV5-1
ASSLLRTATNEKLF TRBJ1-4 TRBV5-5
ASSQAGNGYT TRBJ1-2 TRBV14
ASSLDRARETQY TRBJ2-5 TRBV5-1
ASSVGGSGANVLT TRBJ2-6 TRBV6-5
ASSPGGTSIDTQY TRBJ2-3 TRBV5-1
ASSLGGRTLLPNYGYT TRBJ1-2 TRBV5-4
ASSSLAEETQY TRBJ2-5 TRBV12-3/TRBV12-4
ATSGLRQAYEQY TRBJ2-7 TRBV15
ASWDSQISGYT TRBJ1-2 TRBV2
ASSYSGTGGGGYT TRBJ1-2 TRBV6-5
ASSHGGGTEAF TRBJ1-1 TRBV3-1/TRBV3-2
ASSGQDYEQY TRBJ2-7 TRBV25-1
ASSLGQGLSQPQH TRBJ1-5 TRBV11-2
ASSSATNEKLF TRBJ1-4 TRBV5-4
ASSDGHSTDTQY TRBJ2-3 TRBV6-1
ASSTLSRDRVLKQPQH TRBJ1-5 TRBV28
ASVSLAAYNEQF TRBJ2-1 TRBV6-5
ASGLSGFMEAF TRBJ1-1 TRBV12-5
ASSSGQGIGEKLF TRBJ1-4 TRBV10-1
ASSVAPAGLAGNNEQF TRBJ2-1 TRBV9
ASSSSPRLAGGTDTQY TRBJ2-3 TRBV5-1
ASSLALGTYSYEQY TRBJ2-7 TRBV7-9
AISEDRGVLSYT TRBJ1-2 TRBV10-3
ASSLRGGETQY TRBJ2-5 TRBV5-4
ASSSVTVNGEQF TRBJ2-1 TRBV5-5
ASSTPQGTINEKLF TRBJ1-4 TRBV2
ASSSDRNTGELF TRBJ2-2 TRBV5-1
ASGLGGVLSTDTQY TRBJ2-3 TRBV12-5